This T cell receptor beta chain stems from a study of blood T cell repertoires in COVID-19. As for the study in general: In each case, the material was cDNA or gDNA derived from T cells, B-cell-depleted T cells, or PBMCs.

With 5 bases removed from V and 3 bases from J, the gap between germline ends came to 10 bases. The CDR3 runs to 13 residues. Germline V gene sequence: CDR1 SEHNR, CDR2 FQNEAQ (reference sequence). In the original analysis: Estimation of nucleated cell counts relied on the amplification of reference gene primers. TCRdb's copy holds only in-frame clones and misses some; the assay was immunoSEQ multiplex PCR. V and J calls and clone size are those listed in that table; D and trimming were worked out from the DNA. The sample lists roughly 700,000 clones; around 90% were seen once. The sample comprised peripheral blood. The chain employs TRBV7-9 and TRBJ1-1; D unresolved. This TCR came from a woman aged 18-29 years with acute or convalescent COVID-19. CDR3 coding DNA: TGTGCCAGCAGCCAGAAGCGTTACACTGAAGCTTTCTTT. This encodes CASSQKRYTEAFF.